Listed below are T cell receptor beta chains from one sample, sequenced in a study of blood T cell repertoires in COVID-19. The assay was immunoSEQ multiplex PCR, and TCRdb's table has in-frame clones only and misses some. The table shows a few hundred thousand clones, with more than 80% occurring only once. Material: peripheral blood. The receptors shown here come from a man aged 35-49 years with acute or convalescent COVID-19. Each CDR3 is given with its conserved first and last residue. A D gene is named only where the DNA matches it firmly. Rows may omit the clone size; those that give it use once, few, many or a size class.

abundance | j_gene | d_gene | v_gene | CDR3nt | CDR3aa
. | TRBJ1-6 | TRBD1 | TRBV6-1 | TGTGCCAGCAGTGAAGCGCAGGGGGATTCACCCCTCCACTTT | CASSEAQGDSPLHF
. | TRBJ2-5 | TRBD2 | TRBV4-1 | TGCGCCAGCAGCCCAGACCCCGTGGGGCTAGCGGGAGCCCGAGAGACCCAGTACTTC | CASSPDPVGLAGARETQYF
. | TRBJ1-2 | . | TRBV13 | TGTGCCAGCAGACAGGGTTTCTATGGCTACACCTTC | CASRQGFYGYTF
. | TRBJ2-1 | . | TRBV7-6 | TGTGCCAGCAGCTTAGGTAGACTTAATTACAATGAGCAGTTCTTC | CASSLGRLNYNEQFF
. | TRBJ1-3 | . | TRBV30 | TGTGCCTGGAGTGATGGAGGACCTGGAAACACCATATATTTT | CAWSDGGPGNTIYF
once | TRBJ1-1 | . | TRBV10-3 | TGTGCCATCAAAGGTCCCACGGGGGACACTGAAGCTTTCTTT | CAIKGPTGDTEAFF
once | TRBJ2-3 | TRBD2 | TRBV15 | TGTGCCACCAGCAGGCCAGCGGGACCCACAGATACGCAGTATTTT | CATSRPAGPTDTQYF
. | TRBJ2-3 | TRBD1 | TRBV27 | TGTGCCAGCAGTTCGGGGACAGCAGATACGCAGTATTTT | CASSSGTADTQYF
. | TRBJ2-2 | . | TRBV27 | TGTGCCAGCAGTTCCTTGATAGCGGACACCGGGGAGCTGTTTTTT | CASSSLIADTGELFF
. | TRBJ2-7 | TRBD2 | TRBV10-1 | TGCGCCAGCAGTGGAACGGGAGGGCCGGTCGAGCAGTACTTC | CASSGTGGPVEQYF
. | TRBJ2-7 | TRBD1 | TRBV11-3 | TGTGCCAGCAGCCCGTGGGGACAGTCCTACGAGCAGTACTTC | CASSPWGQSYEQYF
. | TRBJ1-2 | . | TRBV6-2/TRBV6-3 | TGTGCCAGCAGCCGTATCGAGGAGGGATTTAACTATGGCTACACCTTC | CASSRIEEGFNYGYTF
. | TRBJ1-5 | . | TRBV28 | TGTGCCAGCAGTGGAGTTCCGCGAACGGTGCAGCCCCAGCATTTT | CASSGVPRTVQPQHF
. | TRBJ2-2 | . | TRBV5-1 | TGCGCCAGCAGCTTGGATAAAGACAGACTGAACACCGGGGAGCTGTTTTTT | CASSLDKDRLNTGELFF
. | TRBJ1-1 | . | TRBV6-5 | TGTGCCAGCGCGGGGCGGAGACACACTGAAGCTTTCTTT | CASAGRRHTEAFF
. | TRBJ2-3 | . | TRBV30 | TGTGCCTGGAGTGGAGGAGAGACAGACAGCACAGATACGCAGTATTTT | CAWSGGETDSTDTQYF
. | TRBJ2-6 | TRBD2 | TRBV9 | TGTGCCAGCAGCATGACTAGCGGGGGTTCGTCCCCCGGGGCCAACGTCCTGACTTTC | CASSMTSGGSSPGANVLTF
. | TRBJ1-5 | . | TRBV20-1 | TGCAGTGCTAGTTCGACAGGCTATCAGCCCCAGCATTTT | CSASSTGYQPQHF
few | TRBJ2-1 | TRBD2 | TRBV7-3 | TGTGCCAGCAGCGACGGGACTATAAATGAGCAGTTCTTC | CASSDGTINEQFF
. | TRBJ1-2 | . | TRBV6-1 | TGTGCCAGCAGTGACAGACGGGGAGGGGACTATGGCTACACCTTC | CASSDRRGGDYGYTF
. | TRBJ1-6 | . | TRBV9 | TGTGCCAGCAGCGTAGACAGCTTGGAATATTCACCCCTCCACTTT | CASSVDSLEYSPLHF
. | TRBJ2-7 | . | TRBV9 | TGTGCCAGCAGCGTAGATGGGCTCGCCTCCTACGAGCAGTACTTC | CASSVDGLASYEQYF
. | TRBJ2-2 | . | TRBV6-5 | TGTGCCAGCAGTTACTCGTTGAGCACCGGGGAGCTGTTTTTT | CASSYSLSTGELFF
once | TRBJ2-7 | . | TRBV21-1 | TGTGCCAGCAGCAAATCGCTAACGGGACAGGGGAACGAGCAGTACTTC | CASSKSLTGQGNEQYF
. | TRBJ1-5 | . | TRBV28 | TGTGCCAGCAGTTGGGTGGGCAGAGGGCAGCCCCAGCATTTT | CASSWVGRGQPQHF
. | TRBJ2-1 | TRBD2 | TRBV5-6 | TGTGCCAGCGGCGAGCCGGAACTAGCGGGGGGATTCGACAATGAGCAGTTCTTC | CASGEPELAGGFDNEQFF
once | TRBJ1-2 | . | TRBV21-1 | TGTGCCAGCAGCAAAAAGGGAGGATATGGTGTCGGCTACACCTTC | CASSKKGGYGVGYTF
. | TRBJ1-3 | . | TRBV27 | TGTGCCAGCAGTTTATCGGCAGGGTCTGGAAACACCATATATTTT | CASSLSAGSGNTIYF
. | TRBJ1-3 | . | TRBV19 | TGTGCCAGTAGTATCGCGGTCATTTCTGGAAACACCATATATTTT | CASSIAVISGNTIYF
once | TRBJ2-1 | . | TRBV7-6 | TGTGCCAGCAGTAGGGAGCGGGGACAAAATGAGCAGTTCTTC | CASSRERGQNEQFF
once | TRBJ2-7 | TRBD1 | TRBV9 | TGTGCCAGCAGCGTAGGACAGGGGGCCCCCTACGAGCAGTACTTC | CASSVGQGAPYEQYF
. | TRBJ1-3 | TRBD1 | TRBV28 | TGTGCCAGCAGGGAACCACAGGGGTTTGGCTCTGGAAACACCATATATTTT | CASREPQGFGSGNTIYF
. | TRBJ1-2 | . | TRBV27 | TGTGCCAGCAGTACTCGACAGAGCCTATTTGTTAGCTATGGCTACACCTTC | CASSTRQSLFVSYGYTF
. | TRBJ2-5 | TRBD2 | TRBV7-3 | TGTGCCAGCAGCGCCTCGGGGGGAGGGGCCTCCGGTTGGACCCAGTACTTC | CASSASGGGASGWTQYF
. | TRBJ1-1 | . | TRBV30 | TGTGCCTGGAGTATAGGGGGACGTGACACTGAAGCTTTCTTT | CAWSIGGRDTEAFF
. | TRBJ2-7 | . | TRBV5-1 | TGCGCCAGCAGCTTGGTGGGGACATCCTACGAGCAGTACTTC | CASSLVGTSYEQYF
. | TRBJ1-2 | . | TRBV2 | TGTGCCAGCAGTGGGCGGAGCAGGCGGGATGGCTACACCTTC | CASSGRSRRDGYTF
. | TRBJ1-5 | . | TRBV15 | TGTGCCACCAGCGCCTTCAGGGGAGCTGGCAATCAGCCCCAGCATTTT | CATSAFRGAGNQPQHF
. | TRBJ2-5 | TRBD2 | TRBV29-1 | TGCAGCAGTACGGGGGGAAGCCTATGGACCCAGTACTTC | CSSTGGSLWTQYF
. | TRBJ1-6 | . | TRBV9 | TGTGCCAGCAGCGTAGCATCCAACGCGGGTTCACCCCTCCACTTT | CASSVASNAGSPLHF
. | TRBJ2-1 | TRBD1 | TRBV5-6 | TGTGCCAGCAGCATTGACAGGGGGACCTACAATGAGCAGTTCTTC | CASSIDRGTYNEQFF
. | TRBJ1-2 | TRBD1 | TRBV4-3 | TGCGCCAGCAGCCAAGAGGGGACAGGGGCCCGTACCGGGGGCTACACCTTC | CASSQEGTGARTGGYTF
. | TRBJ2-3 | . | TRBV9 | TGTGCCAGCAGCGTAGCGGGAGTGTACTCAGATACGCAGTATTTT | CASSVAGVYSDTQYF
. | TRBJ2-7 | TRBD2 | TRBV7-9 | TGTGCCACGATATTAGCGGGAGATTTTGCCGAGCAGTACTTC | CATILAGDFAEQYF
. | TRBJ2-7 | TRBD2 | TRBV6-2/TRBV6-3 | TGTGCCAGCAGTAGAATAGCGGGTCTACCCTACGAGCAGTACTTC | CASSRIAGLPYEQYF
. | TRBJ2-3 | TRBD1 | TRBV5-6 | TGTGCCAGCAGCGAAACAGGGGGCAATTCAGATACGCAGTATTTT | CASSETGGNSDTQYF